A selection of T cell receptor beta chains follows, all from one sample in a study of shared clonotypes between healthy human individuals. TCRdb's table, derived via immunoSEQ multiplex PCR, lists solely in-frame clones and lacks some. The sample records millions of clones, more than 85% being singletons. Sequenced material: naive CD8+ T cells from PBMCs. These receptors were collected from a young man in good health. Some clones in this sample may be carry-over from other donors' samples. The CDR3 runs from the conserved cysteine through the conserved F or W. D genes are given only for firm matches. The size entry is marked missing in some rows and otherwise reads once, few, many or a size class.

d_call clone_size j_call v_call cdr3_nt cdr3_aa
- - TRBJ2-7 TRBV28 TGTGCCAGCAGTTCTCCCGAGGAGGCGCCTTCCTACGAGCAGTACTTC CASSSPEEAPSYEQYF
- - TRBJ2-3 TRBV11-2 TGTGCCAGCAGCAAAGGGGAAGATACGCAGTATTTT CASSKGEDTQYF
TRBD2 - TRBJ2-7 TRBV29-1 TGCAGCGTGATGGGACTAGCGGGAGCTCAGGGCATCTACGAGCAGTACTTC CSVMGLAGAQGIYEQYF
- - TRBJ2-7 TRBV27 TGTGCCAGCAGTTTAACCGGAGGGCACTACGAGCAGTACTTC CASSLTGGHYEQYF
- - TRBJ1-1 TRBV28 TGTGCCAGCAGTTTAGGAGAGGGCACTGAAGCTTTCTTT CASSLGEGTEAFF
- - TRBJ1-2 TRBV25-1 TGTGCCAGCAGGGGGGGGGCTAACTATGGCTACACCTTC CASRGGANYGYTF
- - TRBJ2-7 TRBV29-1 TGCAGCGTCCCCTCCCGGGGCAGTCAGTACTTC CSVPSRGSQYF
- - TRBJ1-3 TRBV6-1 TGTGCCAGCAGACCAGGGTCCTCTGGAAACACCATATATTTT CASRPGSSGNTIYF
- - TRBJ2-1 TRBV12-5 TGTGCTAGTGGTGCACTTTCGAATGAGCAGTTCTTC CASGALSNEQFF
TRBD2 - TRBJ2-7 TRBV27 TGTGCCAGCAGTTCCGGACTAGCGGGTCCCTACGAGCAGTACTTC CASSSGLAGPYEQYF
TRBD1 - TRBJ2-2 TRBV7-9 TGTGCCAGCAGCTTAGACAGGGGCACCGGGGAGCTGTTTTTT CASSLDRGTGELFF
TRBD1 - TRBJ2-7 TRBV4-1 TGCGCCAGCAGGGAGAAGGGGGCGTCCAGCTCCTACGAGCAGTACTTC CASREKGASSSYEQYF
TRBD2 once TRBJ2-3 TRBV9 TGTGCCAGCAGCGCGGGGGGGACTAATCCAGATACGCAGTATTTT CASSAGGTNPDTQYF
TRBD1 - TRBJ2-7 TRBV6-5 TGTGCCAGCAGTTACTCGAGGACAGGGGGTATCGAGCAGTACTTC CASSYSRTGGIEQYF
TRBD1 - TRBJ1-4 TRBV6-6 TGTGCCAGCAGTTACCCTCAGGGGGCTACTAATGAAAAACTGTTTTTT CASSYPQGATNEKLFF
- - TRBJ2-1 TRBV11-2 TGTGCCAGCGCAACTGACAGTTACAATGAGCAGTTCTTC CASATDSYNEQFF
- - TRBJ2-1 TRBV7-8 TGTGCCAGCAGCTTAGTTTCCCGGGGGCCCTCCTCGTCCTCCTACAATGAGCAGTTCTTC CASSLVSRGPSSSSYNEQFF
- - TRBJ2-7 TRBV11-2 TGTGCCAGCAGCTCCTCGTTCGAGCAGTACTTC CASSSSFEQYF
- - TRBJ2-7 TRBV6-5 TGTGCCAGCAGCTCTGACGGGGACTCCTACGAGCAGTACTTC CASSSDGDSYEQYF
TRBD2 - TRBJ2-1 TRBV7-6 TGTGCCAGCAGCGGCACTACGGGCGGGAGGTATAACAATGAGCAGTTCTTC CASSGTTGGRYNNEQFF
- - TRBJ2-1 TRBV7-9 TGTGCCAGCAGCTTCGGGATCTACAATGAGCAGTTCTTC CASSFGIYNEQFF
- - TRBJ1-1 TRBV30 TGTGCCTGGAGTGTCTTAATACGGAACACTGAAGCTTTCTTT CAWSVLIRNTEAFF
TRBD2 - TRBJ2-1 TRBV5-1 TGCGCCAGCAGCTTGGATGTGGGACTAGCAACCCATGAGCAGTTCTTC CASSLDVGLATHEQFF
- - TRBJ2-7 TRBV2 TGTGCCAGCTTCCCGGGCGCCCGGAGCGAGCAGTACTTC CASFPGARSEQYF
- - TRBJ2-3 TRBV27 TGTGCCAGCAGTTTTCGGAGCGGGCGAGATACGCAGTATTTT CASSFRSGRDTQYF
- - TRBJ2-3 TRBV27 TGTGCCAGCAGTTTGGCCCTTCGGGATACGCAGTATTTT CASSLALRDTQYF
- - TRBJ1-3 TRBV7-9 TGTGCCAGCAGCTCTCCCTTGTTGAGAGAGGGAGCTGGAAACACCATATATTTT CASSSPLLREGAGNTIYF
- - TRBJ2-1 TRBV7-3 TGTGCCAGCAGCTTAACCGGGGGAGTGGAGTACAATGAGCAGTTCTTC CASSLTGGVEYNEQFF
- once TRBJ1-5 TRBV15 TGTGCCACCTCCGCAGGGGGCAATCAGCCCCAGCATTTT CATSAGGNQPQHF
- - TRBJ2-5 TRBV28 TGTGCCAGCAGTTTAGGGGGTGGAGAGACCCAGTACTTC CASSLGGGETQYF
TRBD2 - TRBJ2-5 TRBV19 TGTGCCAGTAGTATTCTAGCGGGAGTAGGAGAGACCCAGTACTTC CASSILAGVGETQYF
TRBD1 - TRBJ2-1 TRBV2 TGTGCCAGCAGTGAAGTCGGGACAGCGAACAATGAGCAGTTCTTC CASSEVGTANNEQFF
- few TRBJ1-1 TRBV2 TGTGCCAGCAGTCAGGCGTTGTGGGAGAGAGCTTTCTTT CASSQALWERAFF
TRBD1 - TRBJ2-1 TRBV10-3 TGTGCCATCAGCCGGGACAGGGGATACAATGAGCAGTTCTTC CAISRDRGYNEQFF
TRBD1 - TRBJ2-7 TRBV6-5 TGTGCCAGCAGTCAACACAGGGGAGACGAGCAGTACTTC CASSQHRGDEQYF
- - TRBJ1-1 TRBV18 TGTGCCAGCTCACCAGGAAACACTGAAGCTTTCTTT CASSPGNTEAFF
- - TRBJ2-3 TRBV4-3 TGCGCCAGCAGCCTGGGACTTGGGGACACAGATACGCAGTATTTT CASSLGLGDTDTQYF
- - TRBJ2-7 TRBV20-1 TGCAGTGCTAGAGAAGGGACAGAGCAGTACTTC CSAREGTEQYF
- - TRBJ1-1 TRBV27 TGTGCCAGCAGTCCCAGGGGTCCTCAAGGGGCTTTCTTT CASSPRGPQGAFF
- - TRBJ1-1 TRBV7-9 TGTGCCAGCAGCCCGTGGGGGGCAGGTTATGCGGACACTGAAGCTTTCTTT CASSPWGAGYADTEAFF
- - TRBJ2-7 TRBV19 TGTGCCAGTAGTTCCCCAGAGACCTACGAGCAGTACTTC CASSSPETYEQYF
- - TRBJ1-2 TRBV27 TGTGCCAGCAGTTTCCTCGGCAGGGAGGATGGCTACACCTTC CASSFLGREDGYTF
TRBD1 - TRBJ2-1 TRBV7-9 TGTGCCAGCAGCCTTGGCCCCGGGACAGACAATGAGCAGTTCTTC CASSLGPGTDNEQFF
- - TRBJ1-2 TRBV21-1 TGTGCCAGCTCAACTACCGGGCAGATGCCTGGCTACACCTTC CASSTTGQMPGYTF
TRBD2 - TRBJ2-1 TRBV6-1 TGTGCCAGCAGTGAACCGTACACTAGCGGGGACTCCTACAATGAGCAGTTCTTC CASSEPYTSGDSYNEQFF
- - TRBJ1-5 TRBV11-2 TGTGCCAGCAGCCCGGGGACCGACAATCAGCCCCAGCATTTT CASSPGTDNQPQHF
TRBD1 - TRBJ2-7 TRBV27 TGTGCCAGCACTTCGTCCGGGACAGACTACGAGCAGTACTTC CASTSSGTDYEQYF
- - TRBJ1-3 TRBV29-1 TGCAGCGTTGTAGGGGGGGCGCTTGGAAACACCATATATTTT CSVVGGALGNTIYF
TRBD2 - TRBJ2-1 TRBV27 TGTGCCAGCAGTTCCTTAGCGGGAGAGGGCTCCTACAATGAGCAGTTCTTC CASSSLAGEGSYNEQFF
- - TRBJ2-1 TRBV5-5 TGTGCCAGCAGCTTAAGGGGCTCCTACAATGAGCAGTTCTTC CASSLRGSYNEQFF
- - TRBJ2-7 TRBV10-1 TGCGCCAGCAGTCTCGGAGAAACCTACGAGCAGTACTTC CASSLGETYEQYF